This T cell receptor (beta chain) was identified in a study of cytomegalovirus exposure and HLA in healthy donors (dated by TCRdb to 2015 to 2018). As for the study more broadly: An earlier analysis of 587 of the donors reported about 300 Gb of sequence data and about 120 million unique TCR beta sequences obtained from some 170 million T cells. Donor age, sex, ethnicity and CMV serostatus were compiled together with the repertoire data. Among 398 genotyped donors of the cohort, an average of 235,054 unique TCR beta nucleotide sequences were sequenced per donor, around 18% of them non-productive. A later analysis re-examined previously published TCR beta repertoires from 610 or so donors and added high-resolution HLA genotyping to investigate patterns of TCR occurrence. An earlier analysis of some 600 of the donors applied high-throughput TCR beta sequencing to assess whether each TCR beta V gene segment acted as functional or pseudogenic. The study used immunosequencing to profile the T cell repertoires of more than 650 subjects and linked those repertoires to cytomegalovirus serostatus. A later genetic analysis took genome-wide SNP genotypes for about three fifths of the roughly 700 donors and used that subset as a discovery cohort. All discovery cohort repertoires had been generated on a single sequencing platform. Of the approximately 400 genotyped donors, approximately 80% fell in the genetic ancestry cluster associated with self-reported Caucasian donors. Typing coverage varied by locus: roughly 620-640 donors for A, B, C, DRB1 and DQB1; under 550 for DQA1; nearly 610 for DPA1; roughly 470 for DPB1. The study aimed to test whether cataloging public T cell receptors could reveal signatures of past pathogen exposure. HLA typing covered class I and class II loci at four-digit resolution. In the later analysis, no new phenotypic data were used to find candidate immune exposures; instead, reliance was placed on TCR beta sequences and their occurrence across donors. In addition to the first cohort of roughly 700 subjects, a separate validation cohort of some 120 different subjects was used. The study combined high-throughput TCR immunosequencing, statistical association of individual TCRs with disease status, and machine learning to predict cytomegalovirus infection status. Because of strong linkage in the cohort, 4 to 6 DR-DQ haplotypes were treated as single units for association and clustering. Around 330 gigabases of sequencing data and around 90 million unique TCR sequences made up an early release that covered several hundred HLA-typed donors.

The cohort was made up of 666 healthy bone marrow donors. At the time of sampling, all cohort members were nominally healthy, though unrecorded immune exposures were likely present. The donor tested CMV seronegative and was one of the 352 seronegative cohort members. Each donor provided a peripheral blood sample, and peripheral blood mononuclear cells were used for TCR beta sequencing. Genomic DNA was extracted from the blood cell samples with the Qiagen DNeasy Blood Extraction Kit. Library creation used the immunoSEQ multiplex PCR assay. A mixture of 60 forward primers for TCR Vbeta segments and 13 reverse primers for TCR Jbeta segments was used in the multiplex PCR. The CDR3 region of rearranged TCR beta genes was amplified from genomic DNA with a multiplex PCR assay. On the Illumina HiSeq System, the amplified TCR beta libraries were sequenced as 87-base-pair reads. For the original study's pipeline: Across the 670 or so repertoires, a later analysis counted tens of millions of unique TCR beta chains, about 10 million of which were shared by at least two donors. Raw reads were error-corrected and collapsed into unique sequences with a nearest-neighbor algorithm that merged closely related sequences to remove PCR and sequencing errors. CDR3 sequences were aligned to IMGT reference sequences to assign V, D and J gene segments. For a sequence to be retained, a match of at least six nucleotides to both a V gene segment and a J gene segment was required. A rearrangement counted as productive if the CDR3 had no stop codons and remained in frame with V and J, and every other rearrangement counted as non-productive. CDR3 was defined by IMGT convention, running from the second conserved V-encoded cysteine to the conserved J-encoded phenylalanine. Sequences without an unambiguous match to a single V gene segment were excluded from the earlier analysis of approximately 600 of the donors. In an earlier analysis of a few hundred of the donors, V segments were called functional above 56.7% productive rearrangements and were called segregating when the between-donor standard deviation exceeded 5%. A statistical classification framework was built for diagnosing cytomegalovirus status from the catalog of TCR beta chain sequences. In a later analysis, V and J genes were assigned by comparing TCR nucleotide sequences against IMGT/GENE-DB human TR gene sequences. In a later analysis, CDR3 sequences and most-parsimonious VDJ recombination scenarios were assigned using the TCRdist pipeline. In a later analysis, every TCR beta chain was defined by the combination of its CDR3 amino acid sequence and its V-gene family, and reads without a unique V-gene family were dropped. To address suspected cross-contamination and a sequencing artifact, a later analysis removed 450 to 700 highly shared, low-generation-probability nucleotide sequences. A later analysis calculated a clonal expansion index for each public chain from normalized within-repertoire ranks of inferred template counts. A later analysis computed generation probabilities with a VDJ recombination model fitted to out-of-frame rearrangements, and checked the results against IGoR. In a later analysis, hypergeometric tests were used to score TCR-TCR, TCR-HLA and TCR-CMV co-occurrence, with a repertoire-size bias correction applied to TCR pairs. To estimate false discovery rates, a later analysis permuted the HLA or CMV assignments 20 times. In a later analysis, co-occurring TCRs were grouped using DBSCAN, with TCRdist sequence similarity added in when clustering inside HLA-allele-positive subsets. Repertoires with fewer than 30,000 or more than 120,000 public chains, plus five repertoires with anomalous nucleotide sharing, were excluded from co-occurrence clustering. This is the immuneACCESS table as TCRdb keeps it, with only in-frame sequences that have V and J called. A part of the clones is gone; compared with another copy, unresolved V genes explain less than half, and the rest is unexplained. V, J and clone size reflect that table, while D and trimming were determined from the DNA. This sample lists about 130,000 clones; around four fifths were detected once. The top ten constitute approximately 1.4% of the sample.

Summary of the overall study and its limitations: Correlated functional status among segregating V segments might reflect linkage disequilibrium, but an unknown experimental factor could not be ruled out. Because some donors lacked HLA typing at each locus, the association tests relied only on the typed subset. In a later genetic analysis, a missense DCLRE1C variant was associated with V-gene and J-gene trimming of TCR beta chains, and the association was replicated in an independent cohort. In an earlier analysis of 587 of the donors, most TCR beta V segments appeared in productive rearrangements about 87% or about 30% of the time, broadly matching IMGT annotations. When HLA alleles, especially DR and DQ, strongly co-occurred, TCR associations were difficult to assign to individual alleles. In vitro tests confirmed that a few of the cytomegalovirus-associated TCR beta chains recognize cytomegalovirus antigens. In this cohort, only TCR beta chains were sequenced, and detectable features were limited by the absence of alpha or paired-chain data. The 87-base-pair reads could not distinguish some IMGT-functional V segments, including TRBV6-2 and TRBV6-3, so those segments were excluded. A further reported finding was that TCR beta sequences accurately predicted the HLA-A and HLA-B alleles for most subjects in the first cohort. A cluster of highly shared sequence variants was judged likely to be a technical artifact of the sequencing pipeline. According to a later analysis, parvovirus B19, influenza, CMV and Epstein-Barr virus appeared linked to several top co-occurrence clusters. In a later analysis, the rate of TCR association differed among HLA loci, with DRB1 alleles having the most associated TCRs and HLA-C alleles having the fewest. In a later analysis, HLA-associated TCR beta chains were found to be more clonally expanded and to have lower generation probabilities than equally common non-associated chains. Compared with the roughly 710-donor mean, donors in an Asian-associated ancestry cluster had fewer N-insertions in productive TCRs, according to a later genetic analysis. Across donors, most TCR sequences were observed very rarely, whereas some public TCRs were present in many individuals. The authors suggested that the approach could potentially be extended to other disease states and immunological phenotypes. CMV serostatus was the only immune exposure information available for the cohort. A total of 150 or so TCR beta chains were listed by the study as associated with cytomegalovirus. The presence/absence analyses assumed that sequencing depth was roughly uniform across donors, and that assumption may not be true. A later analysis found that most CMV-associated TCR beta chains appeared HLA-restricted, with HLA associations seemingly driven largely by CMV exposure. The classifier was reported to diagnose cytomegalovirus status with high specificity and sensitivity in both the original and validation cohorts. In a later analysis, over 15,000 TCR beta sequences were associated with specific HLA alleles at a false discovery rate of 0.05. Because counts were too low, about 15 rarely observed V segments, including chromosome 9 orphons, were left out of the earlier analysis of several hundred of the donors.

As to this clone: The target of this receptor is not known. No base-level quality is on record; no much larger clone is a single base apart.

Via the germline V gene, CDR1 is SNHLY and CDR2 FYNNEI. V drops 8 bases and J drops 3 bases, leaving 10 bases in between. From the cysteine up to the phenylalanine, the CDR3 has a length of 13 residues. Of the read, only the CDR3 DNA is kept; its 39 bases are in frame from base 1. The source is a female donor in good health and CMV-seronegative. This sequence uses TRBV2 and TRBJ1-4, with the identity of the D gene unclear. Specimen: PBMCs. The DNA sequence is given as TGTGCCAGCGCCGGGATTGCTAATGAAAAACTGTTTTTT. This yields the protein CASAGIANEKLFF. Supplemented by the reference TRBV2 and TRBJ1-4 proteins around the CDR3, the complete variable domain is EPEVTQTPSHQVTQMGQEVILRCVPISNHLYFYWYRQILGQKVEFLVSFYNNEISEKSEIFDDQFSVERPDGSNFTLKIRSTKLEDSAMYFCASAGIANEKLFFGSGTQLSVL.